Sequencing of this TCR beta chain was carried out in a study of blood T cell repertoires in COVID-19. Study in general: T cells, B-cell-depleted T cells, or PBMCs provided the cDNA or gDNA that served as material.

Repertoires were generated with immunoSEQ multiplex PCR, while TCRdb's copy carries only in-frame clones and drops some. The sample consists of 150,000 to 200,000 clones, 70% to 85% of them appearing once. Sequences were obtained from peripheral blood. The clonotype comes from a woman between 40 and 50 years old with COVID-19, enrolled during active disease.

The CDR3 loop is CASSLGLSYNEQFF. The CDR3 bases are TGTGCCAGCAGCTTGGGGCTCTCCTACAATGAGCAGTTCTTC. The chain is built from TRBV5-6 and TRBJ2-1; D is unresolved. V lost 0 bases and J lost 0, with 4 bases in between. CDR1 SGHDT and CDR2 YYEEEE come from the germline V gene. This CDR3 is built from 14 residues.